This T cell receptor beta chain was sequenced during a study of CD8 T cells in ankylosing spondylitis. The CDR3 has 12 amino acids. J was trimmed by 12 bases and V by 4 bases; bases with no gene match: 8. The germline CDR1 and CDR2 sequences are SGHAT and FQNNGV. General study findings and limits: Clones that were linked to disease were CD8+ and were relatively rare in peripheral blood. Characteristic of ankylosing spondylitis blood, it appeared, was a TCR beta motif comprising fewer than 10 highly homologous variants.

As the method for making TCR beta libraries, quantitative 5'-RACE with molecular barcodes was used. TCRdb itself ran the 5' RACE reads through MiXCR, one entry per CDR3 protein. The table shows about 140,000 distinct CDR3 sequences, with 7.5% to 9.5% occurring only once. To note about this clonotype: Antigen specificity is unknown.

The rearrangement joins TRBV11-2 to TRBJ2-7, with TRBD2 identical over 8 bases. The sequenced sample consisted of synovial fluid, either unsorted or a sorted T cell fraction (not recorded which). This sequence was found in a male donor with ankylosing spondylitis. CDR3 coding DNA: TGTGCCAGCAGCTCCACGGGGGGGTCTCTGTACTTC. As protein: CASSSTGGSLYF.